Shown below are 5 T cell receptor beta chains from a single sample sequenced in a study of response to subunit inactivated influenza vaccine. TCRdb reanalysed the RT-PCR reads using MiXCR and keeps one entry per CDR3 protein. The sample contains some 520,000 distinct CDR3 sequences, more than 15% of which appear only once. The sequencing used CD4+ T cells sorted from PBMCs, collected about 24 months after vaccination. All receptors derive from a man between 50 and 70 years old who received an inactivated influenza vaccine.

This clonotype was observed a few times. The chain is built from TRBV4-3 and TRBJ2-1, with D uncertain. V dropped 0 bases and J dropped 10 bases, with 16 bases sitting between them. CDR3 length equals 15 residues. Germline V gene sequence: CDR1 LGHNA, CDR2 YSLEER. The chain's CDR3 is CASSQDQMGSLEQFF. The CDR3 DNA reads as TGCGCCAGCAGCCAAGATCAGATGGGCAGTCTAGAGCAGTTCTTC.

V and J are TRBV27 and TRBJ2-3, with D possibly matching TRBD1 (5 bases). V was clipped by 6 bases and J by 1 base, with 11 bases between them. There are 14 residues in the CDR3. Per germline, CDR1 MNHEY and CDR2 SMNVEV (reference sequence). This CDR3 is CASRDDRGTDTQYF. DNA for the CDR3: TGTGCCAGCAGGGACGACAGAGGCACAGATACGCAGTATTTT.

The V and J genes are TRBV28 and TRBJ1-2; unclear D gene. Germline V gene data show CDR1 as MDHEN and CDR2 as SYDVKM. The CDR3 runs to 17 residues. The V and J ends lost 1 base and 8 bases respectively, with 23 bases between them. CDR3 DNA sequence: TGTGCCAGCAGTTTATTAGGGTCCTCCAGGTCCTCAAGGGGCTACACCTTC. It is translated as CASSLLGSSRSSRGYTF.

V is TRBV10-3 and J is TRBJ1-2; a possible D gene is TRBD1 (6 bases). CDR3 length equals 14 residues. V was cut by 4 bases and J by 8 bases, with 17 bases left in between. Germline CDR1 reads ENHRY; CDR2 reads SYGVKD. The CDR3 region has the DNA TGTGCCATCAGTGGTCAGGGGTCACCACGGGGCTACACCTTC. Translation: CAISGQGSPRGYTF.

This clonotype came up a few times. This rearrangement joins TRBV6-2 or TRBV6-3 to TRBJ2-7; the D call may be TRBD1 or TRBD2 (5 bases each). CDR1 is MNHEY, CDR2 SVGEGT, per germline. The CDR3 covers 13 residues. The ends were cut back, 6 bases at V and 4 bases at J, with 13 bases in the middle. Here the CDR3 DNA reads TGTGCCAGCAGCCAGGGACGGCATTACGAGCAGTACTTC. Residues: CASSQGRHYEQYF.